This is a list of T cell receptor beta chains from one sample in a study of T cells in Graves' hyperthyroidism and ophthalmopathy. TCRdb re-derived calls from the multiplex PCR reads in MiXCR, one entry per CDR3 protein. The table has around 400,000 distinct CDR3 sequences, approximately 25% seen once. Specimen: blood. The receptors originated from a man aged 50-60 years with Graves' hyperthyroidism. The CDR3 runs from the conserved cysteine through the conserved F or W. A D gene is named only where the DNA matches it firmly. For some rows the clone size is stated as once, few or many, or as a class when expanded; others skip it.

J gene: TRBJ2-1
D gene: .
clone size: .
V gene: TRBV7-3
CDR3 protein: CATSPARSSYNEQFF
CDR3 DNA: TGTGCCACCAGCCCAGCTAGGAGCTCCTACAATGAGCAGTTCTTC

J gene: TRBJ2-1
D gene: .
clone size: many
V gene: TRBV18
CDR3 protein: CASSPPGPYNEQFF
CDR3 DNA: TGTGCCAGCTCACCACCTGGCCCCTACAATGAGCAGTTCTTC

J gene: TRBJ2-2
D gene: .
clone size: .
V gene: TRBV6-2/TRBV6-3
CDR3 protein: CASMGRQLVTGELFF
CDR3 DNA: TGTGCCAGCATGGGTCGACAGCTCGTCACCGGGGAGCTGTTTTTT

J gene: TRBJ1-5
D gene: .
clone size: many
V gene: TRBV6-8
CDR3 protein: CASSYMQDTGGQPQHF
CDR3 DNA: TGTGCCAGCAGTTACATGCAGGACACCGGCGGTCAGCCCCAGCATTTT

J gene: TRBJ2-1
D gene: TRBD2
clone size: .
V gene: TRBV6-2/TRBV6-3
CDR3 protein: CASIVSGSSYNEQFF
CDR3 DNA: TGTGCCAGCATAGTTAGCGGGAGCTCCTACAATGAGCAGTTCTTC

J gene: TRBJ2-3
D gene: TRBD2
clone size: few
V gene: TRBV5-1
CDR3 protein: CASSLVAGDQDTQYF
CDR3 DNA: TGCGCCAGCAGCTTGGTTGCGGGAGATCAAGATACGCAGTATTTT

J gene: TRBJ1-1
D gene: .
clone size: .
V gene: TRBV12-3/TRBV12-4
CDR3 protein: CASTIGWGAEAFF
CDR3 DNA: TGTGCCAGCACCATTGGGTGGGGGGCTGAAGCTTTCTTT

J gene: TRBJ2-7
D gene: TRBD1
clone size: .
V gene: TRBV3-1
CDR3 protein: CASSPTRDSSYEQYF
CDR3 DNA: TGTGCCAGCAGCCCTACAAGGGACAGCTCCTACGAGCAGTACTTC

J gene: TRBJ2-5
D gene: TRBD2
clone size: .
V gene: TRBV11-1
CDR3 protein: CASSPGTTDYQETQYF
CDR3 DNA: TGTGCCAGCAGCCCGGGGACTACCGATTACCAAGAGACCCAGTACTTC

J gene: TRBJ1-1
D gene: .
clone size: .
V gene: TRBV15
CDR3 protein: CATSTMRGNTEAFF
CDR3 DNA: TGTGCCACCAGCACCATGAGGGGGAACACTGAAGCTTTCTTT

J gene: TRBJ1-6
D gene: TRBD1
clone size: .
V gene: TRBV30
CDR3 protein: CAWTGGNSYNSPLHF
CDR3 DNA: TGTGCCTGGACAGGGGGAAACTCCTATAATTCACCCCTCCACTTT

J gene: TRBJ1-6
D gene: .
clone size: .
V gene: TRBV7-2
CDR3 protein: CASSTYNSPLHF
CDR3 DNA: TGTGCCAGCAGCACGTATAATTCACCCCTCCACTTT

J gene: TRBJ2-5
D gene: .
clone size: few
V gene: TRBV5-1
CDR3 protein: CASSGLGGTISQETQYF
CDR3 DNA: TGCGCCAGCAGCGGACTGGGGGGTACGATCTCACAAGAGACCCAGTACTTC

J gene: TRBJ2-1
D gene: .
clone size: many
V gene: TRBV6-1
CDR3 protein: CASSRPRSRSSYNEQFF
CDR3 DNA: TGTGCCAGCAGCCGCCCTCGTAGCCGAAGCTCCTACAATGAGCAGTTCTTC

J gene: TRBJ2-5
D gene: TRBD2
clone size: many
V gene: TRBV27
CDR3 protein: CASSLGSGRAETQYF
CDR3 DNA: TGTGCCAGCAGTCTTGGTAGCGGGAGGGCGGAGACCCAGTACTTC

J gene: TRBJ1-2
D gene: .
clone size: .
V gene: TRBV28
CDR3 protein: CAVGQASYGYTF
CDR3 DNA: TGTGCCGTAGGGCAAGCGAGCTATGGCTACACCTTC

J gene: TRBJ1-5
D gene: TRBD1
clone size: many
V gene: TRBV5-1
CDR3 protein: CASSEGQGSSSNQPQHF
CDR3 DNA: TGCGCCAGCAGCGAGGGACAGGGGTCAAGTAGCAATCAGCCCCAGCATTTT

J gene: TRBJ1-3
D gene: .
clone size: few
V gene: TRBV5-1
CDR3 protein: CASSLEGQRGNTIYF
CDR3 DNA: TGCGCCAGCAGCTTGGAGGGACAACGTGGAAACACCATATATTTT

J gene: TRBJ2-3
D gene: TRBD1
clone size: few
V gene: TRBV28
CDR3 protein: CASGDREADTQYF
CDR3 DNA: TGTGCCAGCGGGGACAGGGAGGCAGATACGCAGTATTTT

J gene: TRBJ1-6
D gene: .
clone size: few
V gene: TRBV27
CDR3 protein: CASSMRGRTSPLHF
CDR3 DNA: TGTGCCAGCAGCATGAGAGGACGGACTTCGCCCCTCCACTTT

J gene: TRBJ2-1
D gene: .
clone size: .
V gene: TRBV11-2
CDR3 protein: CASSLGQAGGEQFF
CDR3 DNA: TGTGCCAGCAGCTTAGGGCAGGCAGGTGGTGAGCAGTTCTTC

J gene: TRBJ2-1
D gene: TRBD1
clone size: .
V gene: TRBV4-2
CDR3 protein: CASSQNRGQDEQFF
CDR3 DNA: TGTGCCAGCAGCCAAAATAGGGGGCAGGATGAGCAGTTCTTC

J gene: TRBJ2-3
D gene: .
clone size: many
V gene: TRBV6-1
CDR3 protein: CASSNIGGGTQYF
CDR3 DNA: TGTGCCAGCAGCAATATCGGTGGGGGTACGCAGTATTTT

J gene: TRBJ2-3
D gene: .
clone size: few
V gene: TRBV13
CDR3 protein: CASSPRVVGTDTQYF
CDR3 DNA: TGTGCCAGCAGCCCCCGGGTAGTTGGCACAGATACGCAGTATTTT

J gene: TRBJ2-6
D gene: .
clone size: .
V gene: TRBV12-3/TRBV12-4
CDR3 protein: CATHPLGGANVLTF
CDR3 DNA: TGTGCCACCCACCCCCTTGGCGGGGCCAACGTCCTGACTTTC

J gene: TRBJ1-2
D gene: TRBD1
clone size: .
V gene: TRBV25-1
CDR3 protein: CASSESGTGGTVGYGYTF
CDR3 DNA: TGTGCCAGCAGTGAATCGGGGACAGGGGGCACAGTGGGCTATGGCTACACCTTC

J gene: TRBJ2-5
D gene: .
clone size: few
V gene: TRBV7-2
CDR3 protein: CASSQTSGEGTQYF
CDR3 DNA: TGTGCCAGCAGCCAAACATCAGGGGAAGGGACCCAGTACTTC

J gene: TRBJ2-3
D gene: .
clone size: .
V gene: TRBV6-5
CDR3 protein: CASSYSRGTDTQYF
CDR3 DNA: TGTGCCAGCAGTTACTCCCGGGGAACAGATACGCAGTATTTT

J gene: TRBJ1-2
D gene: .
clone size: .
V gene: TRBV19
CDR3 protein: CASSIAHSYTF
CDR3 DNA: TGTGCCAGTAGTATAGCCCACAGCTACACCTTC

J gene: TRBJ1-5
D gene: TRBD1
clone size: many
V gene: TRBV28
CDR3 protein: CASSTRRGGTPNQPQHF
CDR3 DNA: TGTGCCAGCAGCACTAGGCGAGGGGGCACCCCGAATCAGCCCCAGCATTTT

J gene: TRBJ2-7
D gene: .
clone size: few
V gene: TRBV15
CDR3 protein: CATSRDTSYEQYF
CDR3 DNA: TGTGCCACCAGCAGGGACACCTCCTACGAGCAGTACTTC

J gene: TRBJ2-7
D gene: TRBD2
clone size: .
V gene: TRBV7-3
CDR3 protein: CASSLTFTSGNYEQYF
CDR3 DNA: TGTGCCAGCAGCTTAACGTTTACTAGCGGGAATTACGAGCAGTACTTC

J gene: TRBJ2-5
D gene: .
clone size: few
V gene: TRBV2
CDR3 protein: CASSDRQETQYF
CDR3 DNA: TGTGCCAGCAGTGACAGGCAAGAGACCCAGTACTTC

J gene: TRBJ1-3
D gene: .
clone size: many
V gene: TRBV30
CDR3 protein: CAWRWGIGSGNTIYF
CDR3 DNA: TGTGCCTGGCGTTGGGGGATCGGCTCTGGAAACACCATATATTTT

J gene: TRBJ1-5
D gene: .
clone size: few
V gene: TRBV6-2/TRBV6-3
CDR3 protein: CASTNDQYSNQPQHF
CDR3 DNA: TGTGCCAGCACCAACGACCAATATAGCAATCAGCCCCAGCATTTT

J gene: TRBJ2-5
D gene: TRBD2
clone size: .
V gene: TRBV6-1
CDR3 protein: CASTVAGEETQYF
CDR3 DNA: TGTGCCAGCACCGTAGCGGGAGAGGAGACCCAGTACTTC